These 10 T cell receptor beta chains share one sample of origin, sequenced in a study of CD8+ T cells in alopecia areata. RNA extraction and reverse transcription yielded cDNA as sequencing template. This table comes from immunoSEQ multiplex PCR, and its TCRdb copy is limited to in-frame clones, with some not included. This sample carries approximately 19,000 clones, none of them present only once. Researchers sorted pooled cutaneous lymph node cells on the basis of CD4, CD8alpha, NKG2D, NKG2ACE and other markers. Sample: CD8+ T cells sorted from a lymph node. The receptors stem from a C3H/HeJ mouse with alopecia areata. This strain's MHC haplotype is H2-k.

About this clone: Gene and germline names: mouse. The read terminates 4 residues ahead of where the CDR3 ends, so the germline J gene completes it. The V call is TRBV14, the J call TRBJ2-3, with TRBD2 matching over 11 bases. J lost 0 bases, V lost 4 bases, and 4 bases had no gene match. Germline-derived CDR1 and CDR2 are SGHDT and FRDEAV. This CDR3 is 16 amino acids long. The CDR3 bases that were read are TGTGCCAGCAGTCCCGGGACTGGGGGTAGTGCAGAA. It is translated as CASSPGTGGSAE. The full CDR3 is CASSPGTGGSAETLYF.

This clone has just a few counts. Gene and germline names: mouse. The sequenced fragment ends 4 residues before the CDR3 boundary, so the rest is inferred from the germline J gene. V is TRBV19 and J is TRBJ2-4; 8 nucleotides line up with TRBD2. Germline V gene sequence: CDR1 FNHDT, CDR2 SITEND (reference sequence). The CDR3 runs 14 residues. The CDR3 loop reads CASSIKGLENTLYF. The part of the CDR3 DNA that was read is TGTGCCAGCAGTATAAAGGGACTGGAAAAC.

This clone has ten or more counts. Gene names refer to mouse genes. The read terminates 4 residues ahead of where the CDR3 ends, so the germline J gene completes it. J is TRBJ1-2 and V is TRBV13-3; 12 bases align to TRBD1. This CDR3 has 15 residues. The germline gives CDR1 NNHDY, CDR2 SYVADS. V lost 2 bases and J lost 3; bases outside the gene matches: 2. The CDR3 spells CASSEGTGGDSDYTF. Partial CDR3 DNA: TGTGCCAGCAGTGAAGGGACAGGGGGCGACTCC.

This clone was seen a handful of times. Gene names refer to mouse genes. The observed sequence ends 4 residues before the CDR3 terminus, with the missing tail filled in from the germline J gene. The chain is built from TRBV31 and TRBJ1-4; D is perhaps TRBD1 (6 bases). Germline V gene lookup returns CDR1 GKSSPN and CDR2 SITVG. The length of the CDR3 is 14 residues. Partial CDR3 DNA: TGTGCCTGGAGTCTGGTGGGGGGGCCCGAA. Its protein product is CAWSLVGGPE. The complete CDR3 protein is CAWSLVGGPERLFF.

As for this clone: Germline and genes here are mouse. The CDR3 extends 4 residues past the end of the read, so its final part is completed from the germline J gene. The chain is built from TRBV13-1 and TRBJ2-5; 7 positions agree with TRBD2. The germline V gene has CDR1 NSHNY and CDR2 SYGAGN. This CDR3 has 13 residues. The chain's CDR3 is CASSDLGEDTQYF. The CDR3 bases that were read are TGTGCCAGCAGTGATCTGGGGGAAGAC.

Concerning this clone itself: Genes here carry mouse names. From the germline J gene comes the end of the CDR3, since the read stops 4 residues before it. The chain employs TRBV19 and TRBJ2-7; 10 nucleotides align to TRBD2. The CDR3 has 15 residues. Trimming cost V 1 base and J 2 bases; bases outside gene matches: 3. Germline V gene data show CDR1 as FNHDT and CDR2 as SITEND (reference sequence). The chain's CDR3 is CASSIRDWGPYEQYF. The DNA read from the CDR3 is TGTGCCAGCAGTATACGGGACTGGGGTCCCTAT. Drawing the rest from reference TRBV19 and TRBJ2-7, the complete variable domain is GGIITQTPKFLIGQEGQKLTLKCQQNFNHDTMYWYRQDSGKGLRLIYYSITENDLQKGDLSEGYDASREKKSSFSLTVTSAQKNEMAVFLCASSIRDWGPYEQYFGPGTRLTVL.

Only a few counts were recorded for this clone. The gene names here belong to mouse. The CDR3 extends 4 residues past the end of the read, so its final part is completed from the germline J gene. J is TRBJ2-7 and V is TRBV5; TRBD1 matches 9 bases. The CDR3 loop spans 15 amino acids. Germline V CDR1 and CDR2: LGHNA, YNLKQL (reference sequence). The CDR3: CASSQEDRGVYEQYF. The CDR3 DNA, read in part, is TGTGCCAGCAGCCAAGAAGACAGGGGGGTATAT.

This clone was seen only a few times. Mouse names are used for the genes. The CDR3 goes on 4 residues after the read ends, and that part is filled in from the germline J gene. This chain joins TRBV31 and TRBJ2-3, with a weak D call TRBD2 (5 bases). This CDR3 spans 14 amino acids. Looked up from germline, CDR1 is GKSSPN and CDR2 is SITVG. CDR3 region: CAWSPTTLGETLYF. The sequenced part of the CDR3 DNA is TGTGCCTGGAGCCCTACGACCCTGGGAGAA.

This clone was counted at least ten times. Germline and genes: mouse. The sequenced fragment ends 4 residues before the CDR3 boundary, so the rest is inferred from the germline J gene. This chain connects TRBV29 to TRBJ2-4; D call uncertain. The CDR3 totals 14 residues. The germline CDR1 and CDR2 sequences are MSHET and SYDVDS. Trimming cost V 4 bases and J 1 base, with 9 bases left between them. CDR3 loop: CASSSQAGQNTLYF. Partial CDR3 DNA: TGTGCTAGCAGTTCCCAGGCTGGTCAAAAC.

This clone was detected only a few times. Gene names are the mouse ones. The sequenced fragment ends 4 residues before the CDR3 boundary, so the rest is inferred from the germline J gene. The gene calls are TRBV1 and TRBJ2-7; possible D gene TRBD2, 6 bases. CDR1 is NSQYPW, CDR2 LRSPGD, per germline (reference sequence). This CDR3 comprises 13 residues. This CDR3 reads CTCSAPLGYEQYF. The CDR3 bases that were read are TGCACCTGCAGTGCGCCCCTGGGGTAT.